The rows below give T cell receptor beta chains drawn from one sample of a study of CD8+CD57+ T cells in acquired aplastic anemia. Each CDR3 protein gets one entry after TCRdb re-called the reads with MiXCR. The table lists about 160,000 distinct CDR3 sequences, 40% to 50% of them singletons. Sequenced: sorted CD4+, CD8+, or CD8+CD57+ T cells (not recorded which) from PBMCs. Source of these receptors: a human donor with aplastic anemia. Each CDR3 is given with its conserved first and last residue. The D gene is left open where the match is weak. Clone size is given for some rows only: seen once, a few or many times, or a class if the clone is expanded.

j_call: TRBJ1-6
d_call: TRBD1
clone_size: -
v_call: TRBV5-6
cdr3_aa: CASSLQDRPTGTLHF
cdr3_nt: TGTGCCAGCAGCTTACAGGACAGGCCGACGGGGACCCTCCACTTT

j_call: TRBJ2-5
d_call: -
clone_size: many
v_call: TRBV5-1
cdr3_aa: CASSQNRDIYETQYF
cdr3_nt: TGCGCCAGCAGCCAAAACAGGGACATATACGAGACCCAGTACTTC

j_call: TRBJ1-1
d_call: -
clone_size: many
v_call: TRBV12-3/TRBV12-4
cdr3_aa: CASSSLADRSPGAFF
cdr3_nt: TGTGCCAGCAGTTCCCTTGCCGACAGGTCCCCAGGAGCTTTCTTT

j_call: TRBJ2-3
d_call: -
clone_size: -
v_call: TRBV19
cdr3_aa: CASSMTGSATDTQYF
cdr3_nt: TGTGCCAGTAGTATGACAGGTTCGGCCACAGATACGCAGTATTTT

j_call: TRBJ1-2
d_call: TRBD1
clone_size: -
v_call: TRBV15
cdr3_aa: CATSLPGTDYGYTF
cdr3_nt: TGTGCCACCAGCCTCCCCGGGACAGACTATGGCTACACCTTC

j_call: TRBJ2-1
d_call: TRBD1
clone_size: -
v_call: TRBV2
cdr3_aa: CASRPGTGTYNEQFF
cdr3_nt: TGTGCCAGCAGACCCGGGACAGGAACCTACAATGAGCAGTTCTTC

j_call: TRBJ2-7
d_call: -
clone_size: -
v_call: TRBV6-2/TRBV6-3
cdr3_aa: CASEVTHDHERYF
cdr3_nt: TGTGCCAGCGAGGTTACCCACGACCACGAGCGGTACTTC

j_call: TRBJ2-7
d_call: -
clone_size: -
v_call: TRBV2
cdr3_aa: CASSPVWGAYEQYF
cdr3_nt: TGTGCCAGCAGCCCCGTGTGGGGAGCCTACGAGCAGTACTTC

j_call: TRBJ2-5
d_call: -
clone_size: many
v_call: TRBV27
cdr3_aa: CASSFLPPETQYF
cdr3_nt: TGTGCCAGCAGTTTCCTCCCCCCAGAGACCCAGTACTTC

j_call: TRBJ2-3
d_call: -
clone_size: once
v_call: TRBV9
cdr3_aa: CASSVGGTTSTDTQYF
cdr3_nt: TGTGCCAGCAGCGTAGGCGGGACAACTAGCACAGATACGCAGTATTTT

j_call: TRBJ2-2
d_call: -
clone_size: many
v_call: TRBV7-3
cdr3_aa: CASSPQGSGNGELFF
cdr3_nt: TGTGCCAGCAGCCCTCAGGGTAGCGGAAACGGGGAGCTGTTTTTT

j_call: TRBJ2-3
d_call: -
clone_size: -
v_call: TRBV10-1
cdr3_aa: CASSGAGVGEDTQYF
cdr3_nt: TGCGCCAGCAGTGGGGCAGGGGTCGGCGAAGATACGCAGTATTTT

j_call: TRBJ1-1
d_call: TRBD1
clone_size: -
v_call: TRBV11-1
cdr3_aa: CASSLPSTGDTEAFF
cdr3_nt: TGTGCCAGCAGCTTACCGTCGACAGGGGACACTGAAGCTTTCTTT

j_call: TRBJ2-1
d_call: -
clone_size: -
v_call: TRBV7-9
cdr3_aa: CASSSGFNEQFF
cdr3_nt: TGTGCCAGCAGCTCAGGGTTCAATGAGCAGTTCTTC

j_call: TRBJ2-1
d_call: -
clone_size: few
v_call: TRBV27
cdr3_aa: CASSFRGSVNEQFF
cdr3_nt: TGTGCCAGCAGTTTCCGGGGGTCGGTCAATGAGCAGTTCTTC

j_call: TRBJ2-7
d_call: -
clone_size: -
v_call: TRBV13
cdr3_aa: CASSLTVLGAQQQYF
cdr3_nt: TGTGCCAGCAGCTTAACTGTCTTGGGGGCGCAGCAGCAGTACTTC

j_call: TRBJ1-5
d_call: TRBD1
clone_size: few
v_call: TRBV28
cdr3_aa: CASTNTGTVYSNQPQHF
cdr3_nt: TGTGCCAGCACTAACACCGGGACAGTTTATAGCAATCAGCCCCAGCATTTT

j_call: TRBJ2-1
d_call: TRBD2
clone_size: many
v_call: TRBV25-1
cdr3_aa: CASSGFGTSGSFVGSEQFF
cdr3_nt: TGTGCCAGCAGTGGATTCGGGACTAGCGGGAGTTTTGTCGGGAGTGAGCAGTTCTTC

j_call: TRBJ1-1
d_call: -
clone_size: many
v_call: TRBV6-5
cdr3_aa: CASSSRGAEAFF
cdr3_nt: TGTGCCAGCAGTTCCAGGGGCGCTGAAGCTTTCTTT

j_call: TRBJ1-3
d_call: -
clone_size: few
v_call: TRBV7-6
cdr3_aa: CASSLARSGNTIYF
cdr3_nt: TGTGCCAGCAGCTTAGCCAGGTCTGGAAACACCATATATTTT

j_call: TRBJ2-2
d_call: -
clone_size: -
v_call: TRBV15
cdr3_aa: CATSRDPGYPLANTGELFF
cdr3_nt: TGTGCCACCAGCAGAGACCCGGGCTATCCTCTAGCGAACACCGGGGAGCTGTTTTTT

j_call: TRBJ2-1
d_call: -
clone_size: -
v_call: TRBV25-1
cdr3_aa: CASRSLRYTDNEQFF
cdr3_nt: TGTGCCAGCAGATCTCTCAGGTACACCGACAATGAGCAGTTCTTC

j_call: TRBJ1-1
d_call: TRBD1
clone_size: -
v_call: TRBV20-1
cdr3_aa: CSARSGSGGESAEAFF
cdr3_nt: TGCAGTGCTCGAAGCGGGTCAGGGGGAGAAAGCGCTGAAGCTTTCTTT

j_call: TRBJ2-3
d_call: TRBD1
clone_size: once
v_call: TRBV11-1
cdr3_aa: CASSTGGEGTDTQYF
cdr3_nt: TGTGCCAGCAGCACAGGGGGCGAGGGCACAGATACGCAGTATTTT